Shown below are 11 T cell receptor beta chains from a single sample sequenced in a study of blood T cell repertoires in COVID-19. The protocol was immunoSEQ multiplex PCR, while the TCRdb copy is restricted to in-frame clones and leaves out a portion. The table lists fewer than 65,000 clones, approximately 90% of them singletons. The sequencing sample was made of peripheral blood. The origin of the receptors is a woman older than 75 with acute or convalescent COVID-19.

The chain carries TRBV30 and TRBJ2-7; D may be TRBD1 (5 bases). Germline-derived CDR1 and CDR2 are GTSNPN and SVGIG (reference sequence). Trimming shortened V by 3 bases and J by 3 bases, and 15 bases separated the two germline ends. The CDR3 runs to 14 residues. CDR3 nucleotides: TGTGCCTGGAGAGGTCCGACAGAGGTCTACGAGCAGTACTTC. Translation: CAWRGPTEVYEQYF.

The chain couples TRBV7-8 to TRBJ2-3; the match to TRBD1 covers 8 bases. V dropped 3 bases and J dropped 0; count of bases not matched to a gene: 5. Germline lookup yields CDR1 SGHVS and CDR2 FQNEAQ. The CDR3 runs to 16 residues. CDR3 sequence: CASSLSRDRSTDTQYF. CDR3 coding DNA: TGTGCCAGCAGCTTGAGCAGGGACAGGAGCACAGATACGCAGTATTTT.

This clone was detected once. The chain couples TRBV2 to TRBJ2-7; possible D gene TRBD1, 7 bases. There are 15 residues in the CDR3. Per the germline V gene, CDR1 is SNHLY and CDR2 is FYNNEI. The V and J ends lost 4 bases and 0 bases respectively, with 13 bases between them. CDR3 residues: CASSVEGADSYEQYF. The CDR3 nucleotides read TGTGCCAGCAGTGTGGAGGGGGCTGACTCCTACGAGCAGTACTTC.

The chain has TRBV20-1 and TRBJ2-3; D is perhaps TRBD1 (5 bases). V lost 3 bases and J lost 6, with 7 bases in between. Germline V gives CDR1 DFQATT, CDR2 SNEGSKA (reference sequence). The CDR3 has 11 amino acids. Here the CDR3 reads CSASNRDTQYF. In nucleotides, the CDR3 is TGCAGTGCTAGTAACAGGGATACGCAGTATTTT.

This clone has a single count. The J gene is TRBJ1-2, the V gene TRBV5-4, with D tentatively TRBD1 (5 bases). Deletions cut 6 bases from V and 8 bases from J, with 20 bases between. The germline CDR1 and CDR2 sequences are SGHNT and YYREEE (reference sequence). This CDR3 is built from 14 residues. CDR3 region: CASTQWQGKMGYTF. CDR3 coding DNA: TGTGCCAGCACCCAGTGGCAGGGAAAAATGGGCTACACCTTC.

The rearrangement joins TRBV7-3 to TRBJ2-1; D is perhaps TRBD2 (5 bases). The CDR3 has 15 amino acids. Germline CDR1 and CDR2: SGHTA and FQGTGA. V was cut by 2 bases and J by 0 bases, with 8 bases left in between. CDR3 sequence (DNA): TGTGCCAGCAGCTTAGAGGGTAGCTCCTACAATGAGCAGTTCTTC. This gives the protein CASSLEGSSYNEQFF.

This chain joins TRBV27 and TRBJ2-3, with 13 bases identical to TRBD2. The CDR3 loop spans 16 amino acids. V lost 5 bases to trimming and J lost 4 bases; unmatched junction nucleotides: 6. Germline CDR1 reads MNHEY; CDR2 reads SMNVEV (reference sequence). CDR3 region: CASSAGLAGVADTQYF. CDR3 coding DNA: TGTGCCAGCAGTGCTGGACTAGCGGGGGTGGCAGATACGCAGTATTTT.

V and J are TRBV5-1 and TRBJ1-1; 7 bases map to TRBD1. The V gene end was trimmed by 0 bases and the J gene end by 6 bases; junction bases not matched to a gene: 8. There are 15 residues in the CDR3. The germline gives CDR1 SGHRS, CDR2 YFSETQ. CDR3 protein: CASSLDGQVAAEAFF. In nucleotides, the CDR3 is TGCGCCAGCAGCTTGGACGGACAGGTGGCAGCTGAAGCTTTCTTT.

The gene calls are TRBV23-1 and TRBJ1-4; no firm D call. TRBV23-1 is known as an ORF, though its function is uncertain. The CDR3 spans 20 residues. V was pared by 7 bases and J by 1 base, with 28 bases between. Here the CDR3 DNA reads TGCGCCAGCACCCACCTTAACCCCCGAGGGTCTAAACTAACTAATGAAAAACTGTTTTTT. Protein sequence: CASTHLNPRGSKLTNEKLFF.

V and J are TRBV5-4 and TRBJ2-1, with 7 positions matching TRBD1. This CDR3 contains 15 residues. J gave up 0 bases and V 7 bases, and 7 bases lay outside the gene matches. The V gene's germline CDR1 is SGHNT and CDR2 YYREEE (reference sequence). The CDR3 reads CASRRQGSSYNEQFF. DNA of the CDR3: TGTGCCAGCCGAAGACAGGGAAGCTCCTACAATGAGCAGTTCTTC.

The genes are TRBV9 and TRBJ2-7; a weak D match, TRBD2 (6 bases). The V end lost 2 bases, the J end lost 0 bases, and 15 bases lay between the germline ends. The CDR3 runs to 16 residues. Germline loops: CDR1 SGDLS, CDR2 YYNGEE. The CDR3 sequence: CASSVRGAQDSYEQYF. As DNA, the CDR3 is TGTGCCAGCAGCGTCCGCGGGGCTCAGGACTCCTACGAGCAGTACTTC.